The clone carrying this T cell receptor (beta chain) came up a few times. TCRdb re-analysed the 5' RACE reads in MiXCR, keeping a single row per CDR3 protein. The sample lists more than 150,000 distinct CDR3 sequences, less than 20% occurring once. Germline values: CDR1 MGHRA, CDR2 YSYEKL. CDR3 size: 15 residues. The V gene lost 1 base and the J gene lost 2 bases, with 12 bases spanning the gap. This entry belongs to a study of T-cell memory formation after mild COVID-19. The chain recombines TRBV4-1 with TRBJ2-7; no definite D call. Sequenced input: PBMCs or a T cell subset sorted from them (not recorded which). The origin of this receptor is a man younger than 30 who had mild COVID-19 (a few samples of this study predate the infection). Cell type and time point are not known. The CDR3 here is CASSQVLGSPYEQYF. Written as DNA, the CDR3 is TGCGCCAGCAGCCAAGTACTGGGTAGTCCCTACGAGCAGTACTTC.